The source of this T cell receptor beta chain is a study of shared clonotypes between healthy human individuals (dated by TCRdb to about 2020). Regarding the research as a whole: Three men and a couple of women, aged 18 to 49 years, made up the cohort. Different laboratories and diverse techniques were used to prepare libraries and sequence TCR repertoires, to increase sequencing depth and limit assay-specific biases. Blood TCR repertoires of about five healthy adults were deeply sequenced to estimate repertoire size and the extent of clonotype sharing between individuals. For each donor, CD4 naive and CD4 memory were each given three plates, CD8 naive was given two plates, and CD8 memory was given one plate. Per donor, leukapheresis produced somewhere between about 0.9 and 9.5 billion PBMCs.

TCR CDR3 regions were amplified from genomic DNA by multiplex PCR using the deep immunoSEQ assay. For each cell subset, the extracted genomic DNA was distributed evenly across all wells of several immunoSEQ 96-well plates, and each plate served as one replicate. For sorted subsets, each replicate PCR was loaded with 200 ng genomic DNA, equivalent to 30,000 or so T cell genomes. The purified libraries were quantified using a Qubit 3.0 fluorometer, sized with a Bioanalyzer 2100, and then quantified again using the KAPA Library Quantification kit. Each immunoSEQ 96-well plate was sequenced on its own single-read 150-cycle Illumina NextSeq 550 flow cell. For the original study's pipeline: Because the immunoSEQ output included only junctional sequences and no quality scores, the filtering could not be the same as the filtering used for full-length reads. To assign V/J genes and CDR3, sequences were annotated against IMGT germline references using PyIR, a Python wrapper for IgBLAST v1.9. Reads were removed for weak V/J assignments (E-value above 1e-6), missing CDR3, stop codons, out-of-frame junctions, or ambiguous translated residues. A V3J clonotype was defined by an identical inferred V gene, J gene, and CDR3 amino acid sequence. To compute the percentage overlap between repertoires, the number of shared unique clonotypes was divided by the size of the smaller repertoire. Richness of each repertoire was evaluated using RTK rarefaction, the Chao1 estimator, and Recon v2.1 estimates of unobserved clonotypes. OLGA was used to compute generation probabilities for all TCRbeta clonotypes that the gDNA method yielded from a few donors. TCRdb holds this immuneACCESS table with in-frame rearrangements only. Some clones are missing; in checked studies, unresolved V genes explain under half, and the rest has no known cause. V and J calls and clone size are those listed in that table; D and trimming were worked out from the DNA. This sample comprises about 120,000 clones, around 68% of them detected only once. Of the sample, 24% falls within the top ten clones.

Results the study describes overall, beyond this receptor: Because the study included only a small number of donors, the genetic and exposure-history diversity represented was limited. Based on pairwise subsampling, the degree of clonotype sharing among donors was expected to be affected by sequencing depth. Sharing across several donors was observed for about 5% of naive CD4, around 3.5% of naive CD8, 2% to 2.5% of memory CD4, and roughly 0.4% of memory CD8 clonotypes. Compared with non-shared clonotypes, clonotypes shared by all four sorted-subset donors had higher generation probabilities. Rarefaction of sorted-subset datasets indicated incomplete sequencing despite the large sequencing depth. Sampling was restricted to blood, and TCR repertoires in tissue are likely to differ from TCR repertoires in blood. Estimated clonotype richness was generally larger for naive than for memory subsets.

V has 2 bases trimmed and J has 5 bases trimmed; junction bases matching no gene number 17. The CDR3 has 21 amino acids, counting the end cysteine and phenylalanine. Kept here is only the CDR3 DNA, which spans 63 bases and is read in frame from base 1. The donors were healthy, HIV-negative adults who had no recently reported acute infections or vaccinations. Every donor was a Caucasian adult residing in Nashville, Tennessee, USA. The CD8 memory samples were a combination of magnetically selected CD45RO+ cells and CCR7-negative CD45RA+ effector memory (TemRA) cells. After blood collection by leukapheresis, PBMCs were isolated using Ficoll-Histopaque density gradient centrifugation and then cryopreserved in the vapor phase of liquid nitrogen. Purity and quantity of every magnetically sorted T cell population were checked by analytical flow cytometry. Genomic DNA was isolated from each sorted fraction and quantified by UV absorbance on a Nanodrop 2000c.

About this clone: The antigen this receptor binds is unknown. No much larger clone is present one base from it, and per-base qualities are unavailable.

The sequence derives from a woman younger than 45 in good health. The chain uses TRBV5-3 and TRBJ2-3; TRBD2 aligns with 16 central bases. TRBV5-3 is labeled an ORF, and its function is uncertain. The sample taken for sequencing was memory CD8+ T cells sorted from blood. This specimen's cell subset or site label, interpreted: CD45RO+ cells pooled with CCR7-negative TemRA cells. The CDR3 corresponds to CARSLRGKPGTSGRARDTQYF. In nucleotides, the sequence is TGTGCCAGAAGCTTACGAGGGAAACCCGGGACTAGCGGGAGGGCCAGAGATACGCAGTATTTT.